These 20 T cell receptor beta chains were sequenced from one sample in a study of cytomegalovirus exposure and HLA in healthy donors listed by TCRdb under 2017. The protocol used for the library was the immunoSEQ multiplex PCR assay. For the multiplex PCR, a mixture combining 60 forward primers for TCR Vbeta segments and 13 reverse primers for TCR Jbeta segments was used. The table comes from immuneACCESS by way of TCRdb, which keeps in-frame sequences with V and J called. Part of the clones is missing from these tables; in studies checked, under half for an unresolved V gene and the rest for unknown reasons. A total of 150,000 to 200,000 clones appear in this sample, around 77% of them only once. The ten top clones hold under 2.5% of the sample. The sequencing input was PBMCs. These receptors came from a man in his fifties or sixties in good health and CMV-seronegative.

The chain links TRBV4-2 to TRBJ2-1, with TRBD1 matching 8 bases. V gave up 1 base and J gave up 0 bases; unmatched junction bases: 11. Germline lookup yields CDR1 LGHNA and CDR2 YNFKEQ. CDR3 length equals 19 residues. The CDR3 DNA reads TGTGCCAGCAGCCAAGTGCGGGACAGGTGGGTGATCTCCTACAATGAGCAGTTCTTC. Protein: CASSQVRDRWVISYNEQFF.

The chain employs TRBV13 and TRBJ2-2; D uncertain. Germline values: CDR1 PRHDT, CDR2 FYEKMQ (reference sequence). The V gene lost 2 bases and the J gene lost 5 bases, with 9 bases spanning the gap. This CDR3 has 14 residues. CDR3 bases: TGTGCCAGCAGCTTACCGAGTGAGACCGGGGAGCTGTTTTTT. Its translation: CASSLPSETGELFF. Combining the CDR3 with reference TRBV13 and TRBJ2-2 gives the whole variable domain AAGVIQSPRHLIKEKRETATLKCYPIPRHDTVYWYQQGPGQDPQFLISFYEKMQSDKGSIPDRFSAQQFSDYHSELNMSSLELGDSALYFCASSLPSETGELFFGEGSRLTVL.

The chain has TRBV5-1 and TRBJ2-7; 7 bases agree with TRBD1. Germline V gene data show CDR1 as SGHRS and CDR2 as YFSETQ. J lost 3 bases, V lost 4 bases, and 10 bases had no gene match. This CDR3 region has 15 residues. CDR3 loop: CASSLDGTVYYEQYF. The CDR3 coding sequence is TGCGCCAGCAGCCTGGATGGGACAGTATACTACGAGCAGTACTTC.

This rearrangement joins TRBV28 to TRBJ2-7; 9 nucleotides line up with TRBD1. V gave up 6 bases and J gave up 2 bases; unmatched junction bases: 5. The germline CDR1 and CDR2 sequences are MDHEN and SYDVKM. CDR3 size: 14 residues. CDR3 sequence: CASRKQGATYEQYF. The CDR3 coding sequence is TGTGCCAGCAGGAAACAGGGGGCTACCTACGAGCAGTACTTC.

This clone was found a few times. The V and J genes are TRBV5-6 and TRBJ2-2; TRBD1 matches 7 bases. Germline trimming cut 3 bases from V and 0 bases from J; bases unmatched to any gene: 5. Germline CDR1 is SGHDT and CDR2 is YYEEEE. The CDR3 consists of 16 residues. The DNA of the CDR3 is TGTGCCAGCAGCTCACAGGGGCTTACGAACACCGGGGAGCTGTTTTTT. Encoded protein: CASSSQGLTNTGELFF.

The chain couples TRBV10-2 to TRBJ2-1; D uncertain. V shed 4 bases and J shed 9 bases, with 10 bases lying between them. Germline-derived CDR1 and CDR2 are WSHSY and SAAADI. The CDR3 sequence is 12 residues long. The CDR3 protein is CASSGSLAEQFF. The CDR3 DNA sequence: TGCGCCAGCAGTGGTAGTTTAGCTGAGCAGTTCTTC.

The J gene is TRBJ2-2, the V gene TRBV10-3; tentative D call: TRBD1 (5 bases). Trimming removed 3 bases at V and 7 bases at J, with 6 bases between. Germline CDR1 reads ENHRY; CDR2 reads SYGVKD. This CDR3 has 12 amino acids. This CDR3 is CAISETGGELFF. The CDR3 DNA reads as TGTGCCATCAGTGAAACAGGCGGGGAGCTGTTTTTT.

The chain carries TRBV5-4 and TRBJ2-7, with D maybe TRBD1 (5 bases). CDR3 size: 11 residues. CDR1 SGHNT and CDR2 YYREEE come from the germline V gene (reference sequence). V lost 10 bases to trimming and J lost 8 bases, with 16 bases between them. Written as DNA, the CDR3 is TGTGCCTTCTCAGACAGACAAAAGCAGTACTTC. This encodes CAFSDRQKQYF.

The CDR3 DNA reads TGCGCCAGCAGCTTGGGGAGACAGGGGGCCTACGAGCAGTACTTC. Its protein is CASSLGRQGAYEQYF. The chain employs TRBV5-1 and TRBJ2-7; 9 bases line up with TRBD1. From germline, CDR1 is SGHRS and CDR2 YFSETQ. CDR3 length equals 15 residues. Losses at the gene ends were 0 bases for V and 2 bases for J; bases not matched to a gene: 3.

CDR3 sequence: CASSARGKPNTGELFF. Written as DNA, the CDR3 is TGTGCCAGCAGCGCCCGGGGAAAACCGAACACCGGGGAGCTGTTTTTT. The chain uses TRBV9 and TRBJ2-2; the D gene is possibly TRBD2 (5 bases). In germline, CDR1 is SGDLS, CDR2 YYNGEE. V gave up 3 bases and J gave up 0 bases, with 12 bases separating them. The CDR3 contains 16 residues.

The chain links TRBV10-1 to TRBJ1-1, with D perhaps TRBD1 (5 bases). Germline V gene data show CDR1 as WNHNN and CDR2 as SYGVQD (reference sequence). There are 17 residues in the CDR3. Trimming left V 6 bases short and J 4 bases short, with 24 bases between. The CDR3 sequence: CASSLTVPSQEGTEAFF. CDR3 coding DNA: TGCGCCAGCAGCCTGACAGTGCCTAGCCAGGAGGGCACTGAAGCTTTCTTT.

This clone was observed once. The genes are TRBV6-5 and TRBJ2-7, with D possibly TRBD1 on 5 matching bases. Trimming stripped 7 bases from V and 4 bases from J, with 17 bases between. CDR3 length: 14 residues. Germline V gene sequence: CDR1 MNHEY, CDR2 SVGAGI. In nucleotides, the CDR3 is TGTGCCAGCACCGGTCCAGGGAAAACGTACGAGCAGTACTTC. This codes for CASTGPGKTYEQYF.

V is TRBV6-1 and J is TRBJ1-6; 10 nucleotides align to TRBD1. The CDR3 loop spans 14 amino acids. V dropped 7 bases and J dropped 9; count of bases not matched to a gene: 6. Germline CDR1 MNHNS, CDR2 SASEGT. Written as DNA, the CDR3 is TGTGCCAGCACCCTATGGGACAGGGGTTCACCCCTCCACTTT. This translates into CASTLWDRGSPLHF.

The chain joins TRBV4-2 to TRBJ2-1; TRBD1 agrees at 8 bases. This CDR3 region has 16 residues. CDR1 and CDR2 from the germline V gene are LGHNA and YNFKEQ. V lost 1 base to trimming and J lost 10 bases; unmatched junction nucleotides: 12. This CDR3 reads CASSQGVGTGRREQFF. The CDR3 DNA reads as TGTGCCAGCAGCCAAGGTGTCGGGACAGGTCGGAGGGAGCAGTTCTTC.

Of note for this clone: Sequence at one end of the junction differs from germline and may be a read error. The chain uses TRBV7-7 and TRBJ2-2; 11 bases line up with TRBD2. The CDR3 consists of 16 residues. Germline values: CDR1 SSHAT, CDR2 FNYEAQ (reference sequence). The CDR3 DNA reads as TGTGCTAGCAGCCGCGGACTAGCGGGCAACACCGGGGAGCTGTTTTTT. The encoded protein is CASSRGLAGNTGELFF.

This clone was counted between two and nine times. The CDR3 bases are TGTGCCAGCAGTTCAGGACAGCCCCAGCATTTT. Translating it yields CASSSGQPQHF. The chain links TRBV2 to TRBJ1-5; D not certain. Per the germline V gene, CDR1 is SNHLY and CDR2 is FYNNEI. The CDR3 contains 11 residues. Trimming pared 5 bases from V and 7 bases from J, leaving 6 bases between.

The genes are TRBV11-2 and TRBJ1-4, with 9 bases fitting TRBD1. The germline V gene encodes CDR1 SGHAT and CDR2 FQNNGV. The CDR3 totals 15 residues. J lost 8 bases, V lost 5 bases, and 9 bases had no gene match. CDR3 in amino acids: CASSPRTGEGEKLFF. The CDR3 region has the DNA TGTGCCAGCAGCCCTCGGACAGGGGAGGGGGAAAAACTGTTTTTT.

V usage is TRBV4-1 and J usage is TRBJ1-1, with 8 bases lining up with TRBD1. Germline V gene lookup returns CDR1 MGHRA and CDR2 YSYEKL. Losses at the gene ends were 3 bases for V and 0 bases for J; bases not matched to a gene: 3. The CDR3 has 15 amino acids. CDR3 sequence reads: CASSHRQGLNTEAFF. The CDR3 DNA is TGCGCCAGCAGCCATCGACAGGGGTTGAACACTGAAGCTTTCTTT.

V usage is TRBV6-5 and J usage is TRBJ1-2; D is possibly TRBD1 (5 bases). V gave up 2 bases and J gave up 5 bases, with 12 bases separating them. The CDR3 loop spans 14 amino acids. Germline V lookup: CDR1 MNHEY, CDR2 SVGAGI. CDR3 sequence: CASSYRAGRYGYTF. The CDR3 bases are TGTGCCAGCAGTTACCGGGCAGGGCGGTATGGCTACACCTTC.

About this clone itself: At one boundary the junction diverges from the germline segment, which might be a read error. This chain links TRBV6-4 with TRBJ1-1; 8 bases are a match to TRBD1. The germline V gene has CDR1 MRHNA and CDR2 SNTAGT. The CDR3 length is 12 residues. The CDR3 sequence is CASTDRGTEAFF. As DNA, the CDR3 is TGTGCCAGCACTGACAGGGGAACTGAAGCTTTCTTT.